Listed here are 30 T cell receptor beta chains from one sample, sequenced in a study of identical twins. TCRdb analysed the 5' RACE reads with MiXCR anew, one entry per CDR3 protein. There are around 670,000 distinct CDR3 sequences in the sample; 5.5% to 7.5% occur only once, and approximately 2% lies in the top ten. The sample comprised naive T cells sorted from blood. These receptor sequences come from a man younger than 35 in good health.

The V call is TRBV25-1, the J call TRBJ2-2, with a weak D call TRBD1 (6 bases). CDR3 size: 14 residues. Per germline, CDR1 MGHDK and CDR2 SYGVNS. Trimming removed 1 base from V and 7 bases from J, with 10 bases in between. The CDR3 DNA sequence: TGTGCCAGCAGTGAATCGGCAGGGGTCGGGGAGCTGTTTTTT. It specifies CASSESAGVGELFF.

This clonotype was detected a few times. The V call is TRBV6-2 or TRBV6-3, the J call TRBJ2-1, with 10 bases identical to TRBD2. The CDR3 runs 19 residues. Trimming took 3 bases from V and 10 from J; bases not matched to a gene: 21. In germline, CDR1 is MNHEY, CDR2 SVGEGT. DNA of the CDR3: TGTGCCAGCAGTTATATTTTTGCTAGCGGGAGTTTAGGGCAGGGGGAGCAGTTCTTC. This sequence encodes CASSYIFASGSLGQGEQFF.

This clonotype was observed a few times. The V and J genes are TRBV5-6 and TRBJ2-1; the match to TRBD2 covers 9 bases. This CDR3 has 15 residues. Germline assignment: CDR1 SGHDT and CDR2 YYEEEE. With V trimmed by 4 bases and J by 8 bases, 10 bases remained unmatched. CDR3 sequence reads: CASSRSTSGAHEQFF. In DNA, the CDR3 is TGTGCCAGCAGCCGTTCGACTAGCGGAGCTCATGAGCAGTTCTTC.

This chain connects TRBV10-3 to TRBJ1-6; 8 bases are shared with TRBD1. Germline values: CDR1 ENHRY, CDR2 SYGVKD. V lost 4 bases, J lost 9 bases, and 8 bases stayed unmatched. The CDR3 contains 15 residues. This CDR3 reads CAISGGQAGRSPLHF. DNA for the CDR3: TGTGCCATCAGTGGGGGACAGGCGGGTCGTTCACCCCTCCACTTT.

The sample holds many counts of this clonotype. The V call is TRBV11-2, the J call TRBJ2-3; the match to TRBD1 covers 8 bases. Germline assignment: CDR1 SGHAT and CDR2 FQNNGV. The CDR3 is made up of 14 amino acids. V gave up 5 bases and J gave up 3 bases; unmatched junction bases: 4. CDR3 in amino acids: CASSARQGTDTQYF. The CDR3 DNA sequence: TGTGCCAGCAGCGCCCGACAGGGGACAGATACGCAGTATTTT.

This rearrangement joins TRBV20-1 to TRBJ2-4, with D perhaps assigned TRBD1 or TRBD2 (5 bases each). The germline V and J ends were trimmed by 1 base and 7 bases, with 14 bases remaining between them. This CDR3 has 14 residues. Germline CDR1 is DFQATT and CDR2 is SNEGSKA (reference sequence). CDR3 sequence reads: CSARGGSRENIQYF. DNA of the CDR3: TGCAGTGCTAGAGGGGGGAGTCGCGAGAACATTCAGTACTTC.

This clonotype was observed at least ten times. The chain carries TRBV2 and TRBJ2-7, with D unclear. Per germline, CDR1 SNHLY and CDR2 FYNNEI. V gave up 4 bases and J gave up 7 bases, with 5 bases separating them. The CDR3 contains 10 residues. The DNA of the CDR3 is TGTGCCAGCAGTGGGGCGGAGCAGTACTTC. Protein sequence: CASSGAEQYF.

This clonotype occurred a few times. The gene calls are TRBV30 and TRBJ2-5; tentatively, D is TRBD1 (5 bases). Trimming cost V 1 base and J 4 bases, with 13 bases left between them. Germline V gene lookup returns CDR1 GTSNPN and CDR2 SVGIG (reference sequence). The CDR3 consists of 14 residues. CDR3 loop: CAWSAQGLRETQYF. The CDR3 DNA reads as TGTGCCTGGAGTGCCCAGGGATTGCGAGAGACCCAGTACTTC.

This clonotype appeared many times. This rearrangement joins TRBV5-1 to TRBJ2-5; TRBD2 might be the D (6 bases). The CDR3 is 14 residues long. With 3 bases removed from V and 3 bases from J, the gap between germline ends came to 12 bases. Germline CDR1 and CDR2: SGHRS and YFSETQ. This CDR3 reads CASSSGRTKETQYF. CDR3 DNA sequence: TGCGCCAGCAGCTCGGGCAGGACTAAAGAGACCCAGTACTTC. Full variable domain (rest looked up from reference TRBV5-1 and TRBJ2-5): KAGVTQTPRYLIKTRGQQVTLSCSPISGHRSVSWYQQTPGQGLQFLFEYFSETQRNKGNFPGRFSGRQFSNSRSEMNVSTLELGDSALYLCASSSGRTKETQYFGPGTRLLVL.

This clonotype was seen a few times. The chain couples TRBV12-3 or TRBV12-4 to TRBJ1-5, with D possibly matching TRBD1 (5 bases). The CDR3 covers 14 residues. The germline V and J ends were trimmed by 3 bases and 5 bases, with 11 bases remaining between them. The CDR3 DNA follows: TGTGCCAGCAGTTTTCCGATGACAGATCAGCCCCAGCATTTT. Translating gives CASSFPMTDQPQHF.

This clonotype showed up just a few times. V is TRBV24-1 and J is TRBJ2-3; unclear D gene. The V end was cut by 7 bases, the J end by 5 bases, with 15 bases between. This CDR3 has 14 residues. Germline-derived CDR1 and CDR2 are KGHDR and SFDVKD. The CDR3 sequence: CATRSPPTEDTQYF. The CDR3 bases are TGTGCCACCAGGTCCCCCCCCACAGAAGATACGCAGTATTTT.

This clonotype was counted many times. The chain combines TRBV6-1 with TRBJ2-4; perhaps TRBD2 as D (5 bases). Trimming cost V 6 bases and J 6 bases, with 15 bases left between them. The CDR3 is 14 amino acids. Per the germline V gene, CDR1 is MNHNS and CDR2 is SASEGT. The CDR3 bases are TGTGCCAGCAGGTCCATCGGGGTGATAAACATTCAGTACTTC. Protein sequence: CASRSIGVINIQYF.

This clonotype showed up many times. The CDR3 here is CASSGTATNEKLFF. The CDR3 bases are TGTGCCAGCAGTGGGACAGCAACTAATGAAAAACTGTTTTTT. The rearrangement uses TRBV6-1 and TRBJ1-4; a possible D gene is TRBD1 (6 bases). CDR3 length: 14 residues. Germline V gives CDR1 MNHNS, CDR2 SASEGT. Trimming left V 4 bases short and J 0 bases short, with 6 bases between.

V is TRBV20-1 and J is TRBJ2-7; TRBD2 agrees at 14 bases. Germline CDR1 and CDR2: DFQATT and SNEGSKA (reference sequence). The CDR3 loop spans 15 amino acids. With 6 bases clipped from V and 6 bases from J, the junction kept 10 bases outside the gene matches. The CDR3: CSAHSGTSGSAEQYF. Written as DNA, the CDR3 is TGCAGTGCACACTCCGGGACTAGCGGGAGTGCCGAGCAGTACTTC.

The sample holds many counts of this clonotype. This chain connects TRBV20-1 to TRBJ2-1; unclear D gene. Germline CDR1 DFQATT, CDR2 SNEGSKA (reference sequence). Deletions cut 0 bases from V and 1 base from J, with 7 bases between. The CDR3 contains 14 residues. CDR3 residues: CSARDPSSYNEQFF. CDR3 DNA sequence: TGCAGTGCTAGAGACCCCTCTTCCTACAATGAGCAGTTCTTC.

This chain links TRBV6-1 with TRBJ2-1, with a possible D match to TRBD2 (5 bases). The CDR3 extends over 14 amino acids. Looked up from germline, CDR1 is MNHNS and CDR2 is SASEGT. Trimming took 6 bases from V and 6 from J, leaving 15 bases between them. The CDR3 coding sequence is TGTGCCAGCAGAGGTGGGAGCGTCCTCAATGAGCAGTTCTTC. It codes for CASRGGSVLNEQFF.

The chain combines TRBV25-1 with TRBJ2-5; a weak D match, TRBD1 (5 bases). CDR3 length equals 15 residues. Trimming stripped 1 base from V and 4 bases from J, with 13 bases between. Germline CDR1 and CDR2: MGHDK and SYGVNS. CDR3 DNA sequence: TGTGCCAGCAGTGAATTGGGCTTTAGGGGAGAGACCCAGTACTTC. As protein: CASSELGFRGETQYF.

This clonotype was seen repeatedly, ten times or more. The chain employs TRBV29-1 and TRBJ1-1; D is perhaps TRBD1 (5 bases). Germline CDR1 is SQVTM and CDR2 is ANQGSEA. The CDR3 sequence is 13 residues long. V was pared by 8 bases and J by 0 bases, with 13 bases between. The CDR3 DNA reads TGCAGCATCCCAGGGTCTCTGAACACTGAAGCTTTCTTT. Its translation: CSIPGSLNTEAFF.

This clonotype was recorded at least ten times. The CDR3 protein is CASSADRVAYNEQFF. In nucleotides, the CDR3 is TGTGCCAGCAGTGCCGACAGGGTGGCCTACAATGAGCAGTTCTTC. This sequence joins TRBV12-3 or TRBV12-4 and TRBJ2-1, with TRBD1 identical over 7 bases. V shed 5 bases, J shed 2 bases, and the junction held 6 bases outside the gene matches. This CDR3 spans 15 amino acids.

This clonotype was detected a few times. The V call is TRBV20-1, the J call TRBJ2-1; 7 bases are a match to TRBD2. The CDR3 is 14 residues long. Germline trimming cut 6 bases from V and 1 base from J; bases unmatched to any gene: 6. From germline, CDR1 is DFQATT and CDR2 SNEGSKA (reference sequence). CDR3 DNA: TGCAGTGCCCCTCTAGCGGCTTCCTACAATGAGCAGTTCTTC. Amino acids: CSAPLAASYNEQFF.

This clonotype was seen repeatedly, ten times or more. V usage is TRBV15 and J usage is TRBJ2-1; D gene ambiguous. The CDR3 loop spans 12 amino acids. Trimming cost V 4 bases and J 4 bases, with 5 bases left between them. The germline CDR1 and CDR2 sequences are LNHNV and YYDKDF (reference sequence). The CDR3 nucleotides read TGTGCCACCAGCATTCAGTACAATGAGCAGTTCTTC. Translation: CATSIQYNEQFF.

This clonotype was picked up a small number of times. The CDR3 protein is CASSYAGATYNEQFF. The CDR3 DNA follows: TGTGCCAGCAGTTACGCGGGGGCTACCTACAATGAGCAGTTCTTC. V gene TRBV6-5 combines with J gene TRBJ2-1, with a weak D call TRBD2 (7 bases). The CDR3 length is 15 residues. V shed 2 bases and J shed 2 bases, with 10 bases lying between them. Germline-derived CDR1 and CDR2 are MNHEY and SVGAGI.

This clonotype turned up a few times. The CDR3 spells CASRPRGSSNQPQHF. The CDR3 DNA reads as TGTGCCAGCAGGCCCAGGGGATCTAGCAATCAGCCCCAGCATTTT. The chain is built from TRBV21-1 and TRBJ1-5; TRBD1, as called in the table, went unchecked against the DNA. TRBV21-1 is a known pseudogene. The CDR3 contains 15 residues.

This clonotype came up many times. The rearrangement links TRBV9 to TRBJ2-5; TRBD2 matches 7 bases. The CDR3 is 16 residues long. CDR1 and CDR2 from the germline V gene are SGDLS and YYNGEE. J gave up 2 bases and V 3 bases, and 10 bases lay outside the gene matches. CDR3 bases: TGTGCCAGCAGCGGACGGAGCGGGGAGAAACAAGAGACCCAGTACTTC. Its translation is CASSGRSGEKQETQYF. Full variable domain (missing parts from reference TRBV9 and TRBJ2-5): DSGVTQTPKHLITATGQRVTLRCSPRSGDLSVYWYQQSLDQGLQFLIQYYNGEERAKGNILERFSAQQFPDLHSELNLSSLELGDSALYFCASSGRSGEKQETQYFGPGTRLLVL.

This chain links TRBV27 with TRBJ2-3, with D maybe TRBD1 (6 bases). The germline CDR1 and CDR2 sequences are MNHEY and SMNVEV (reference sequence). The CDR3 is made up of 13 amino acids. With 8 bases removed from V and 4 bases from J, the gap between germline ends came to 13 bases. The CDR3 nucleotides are TGTGCCAGCGGTAGCAGGGGCGCAGATACGCAGTATTTT. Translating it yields CASGSRGADTQYF.

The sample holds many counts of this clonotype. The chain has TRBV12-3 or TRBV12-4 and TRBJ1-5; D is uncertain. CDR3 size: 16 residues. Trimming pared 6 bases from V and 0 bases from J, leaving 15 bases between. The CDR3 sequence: CASRPDWSFSNQPQHF. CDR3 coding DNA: TGTGCCAGCAGGCCTGACTGGTCATTTAGCAATCAGCCCCAGCATTTT.

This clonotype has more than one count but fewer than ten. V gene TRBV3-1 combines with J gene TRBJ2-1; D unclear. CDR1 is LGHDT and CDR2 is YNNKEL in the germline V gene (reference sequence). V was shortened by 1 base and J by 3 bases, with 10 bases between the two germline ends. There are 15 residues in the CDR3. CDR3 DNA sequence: TGTGCCAGCAGCCAAGCTGGGCGCAGCTACAATGAGCAGTTCTTC. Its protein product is CASSQAGRSYNEQFF.

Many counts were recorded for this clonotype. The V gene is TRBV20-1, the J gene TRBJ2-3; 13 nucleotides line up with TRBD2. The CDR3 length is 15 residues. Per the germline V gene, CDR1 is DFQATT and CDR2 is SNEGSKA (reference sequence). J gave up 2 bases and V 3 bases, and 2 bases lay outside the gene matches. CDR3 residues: CSARGTSGTTDTQYF. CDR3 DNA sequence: TGCAGTGCTAGGGGGACTAGCGGGACCACAGATACGCAGTATTTT.

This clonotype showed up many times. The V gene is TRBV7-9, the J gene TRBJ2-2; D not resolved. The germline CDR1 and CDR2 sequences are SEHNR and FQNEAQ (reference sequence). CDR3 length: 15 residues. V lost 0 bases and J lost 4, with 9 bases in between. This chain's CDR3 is CASSLASPGTGELFF. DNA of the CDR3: TGTGCCAGCAGCTTAGCTTCCCCCGGCACCGGGGAGCTGTTTTTT.

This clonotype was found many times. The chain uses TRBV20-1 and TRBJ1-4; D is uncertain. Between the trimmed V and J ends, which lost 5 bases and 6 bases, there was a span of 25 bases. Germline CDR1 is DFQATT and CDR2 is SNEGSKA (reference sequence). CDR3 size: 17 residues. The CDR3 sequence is CSAPERRVGSLHEKLFF. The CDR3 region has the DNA TGCAGTGCTCCAGAGCGGAGGGTTGGCAGCCTCCATGAAAAACTGTTTTTT.